These T cell receptor beta chains were read from a single sample in a study of prognosis after radiotherapy for stage I lung cancer. TCRdb fed the multiplex PCR reads into MiXCR, producing one record per CDR3 protein. This repertoire shows around 21,000 distinct CDR3 sequences, around 46% found once; its top ten account for 25% to 40%. Sequenced material: PBMCs, taken before or after stereotactic body radiation therapy (not recorded which). The receptors here all came from a donor aged 50 or older with non-small cell lung cancer. Each CDR3 is given with its conserved first and last residue. D genes are given only for firm matches. The listing skips clone size in some rows; elsewhere it reads once, few, many or a size class.

18	many	TRBJ2-3	TRBV12-3/TRBV12-4	TRBD2	CASSLSTLAGKNTDTQYF	TGTGCCAGCAGTTTATCCACCTTAGCGGGGAAAAACACAGATACGCAGTATTTT
14	many	TRBJ2-7	TRBV5-1	.	CASSIGTPGDEQYF	TGCGCCAGCAGCATCGGGACACCTGGTGACGAGCAGTACTTC
18	.	TRBJ2-7	TRBV6-6	TRBD2	CANSYSTSWRARSYEQYF	TGTGCCAACAGTTACTCGACTAGCTGGAGGGCCAGGTCCTACGAGCAGTACTTC
13	.	TRBJ1-5	TRBV12-3/TRBV12-4	.	CASSPVSGQPQHF	TGTGCCAGCAGTCCCGTGTCTGGCCAGCCCCAGCATTTT
15	many	TRBJ1-4	TRBV28	.	CASSLEQGANEKLFF	TGTGCCAGCAGTTTGGAACAGGGAGCTAATGAAAAACTGTTTTTT
17	.	TRBJ2-7	TRBV11-2	.	CASSQDLEGAGVHEQYF	TGTGCCAGCAGCCAAGATCTGGAGGGGGCAGGTGTCCACGAGCAGTACTTC
14	once	TRBJ2-1	TRBV9	.	CASSVCDIGNEQFF	TGTGCCAGCAGCGTATGTGATATCGGCAATGAGCAGTTCTTC
14	many	TRBJ2-5	TRBV7-2	.	CASSPPRSGETQYF	TGTGCCAGCAGCCCCCCGCGTTCAGGGGAGACCCAGTACTTC
11	many	TRBJ2-1	TRBV12-3/TRBV12-4	.	CASSPLNEQFF	TGTGCCAGCAGTCCCCTGAATGAGCAGTTCTTC
13	many	TRBJ2-7	TRBV4-1	.	CASSQDRGWEQYF	TGCGCCAGCAGCCAAGACAGGGGTTGGGAGCAGTACTTC
14	many	TRBJ2-3	TRBV7-2	.	CASPAGSSTDTQYF	TGTGCCAGCCCGGCAGGGTCTAGCACAGATACGCAGTATTTT
13	many	TRBJ1-1	TRBV27	TRBD1	CASTGGGTTEAFF	TGTGCCAGCACAGGGGGCGGAACGACTGAAGCTTTCTTT
13	.	TRBJ1-2	TRBV19	TRBD1	CASTRDRGYGYTF	TGTGCCAGTACCCGGGACAGGGGTTATGGCTACACCTTC
16	.	TRBJ2-7	TRBV27	TRBD1	CASSQKGTGGVYDQYF	TGTGCCAGCAGCCAAAAGGGGACAGGGGGTGTCTACGACCAGTACTTC
20	once	TRBJ2-1	TRBV28	.	CASKIGAPAIGSAPYNEQFF	TGTGCCAGCAAGATAGGGGCCCCTGCTATCGGGAGTGCGCCCTACAATGAGCAGTTCTTC
13	many	TRBJ2-3	TRBV19	TRBD1	CASSDRGTDTQYF	TGTGCCAGTTCTGACAGGGGGACAGATACGCAGTATTTT
13	many	TRBJ2-7	TRBV7-2	.	CASSLTESYEQYF	TGTGCCAGCAGCTTAACCGAGTCCTACGAGCAGTACTTC
13	medium-sized	TRBJ2-1	TRBV6-2/TRBV6-3	.	CASREDFHNEQFF	TGTGCCAGCAGGGAGGACTTTCACAATGAGCAGTTCTTC
12	many	TRBJ2-7	TRBV29-1	TRBD1	CSVGDRVGEQYF	TGCAGCGTGGGGGACAGGGTTGGCGAGCAGTACTTC
14	.	TRBJ2-1	TRBV7-8	.	CASSFDGNYDEQFF	TGTGCCAGCAGCTTTGACGGTAATTATGATGAGCAGTTCTTC
17	.	TRBJ2-1	TRBV7-2	.	CASILARDSVRSREQFF	TGTGCCAGCATCTTAGCCAGAGATAGCGTGAGGTCGAGGGAGCAGTTCTTC
14	.	TRBJ2-1	TRBV28	TRBD2	CSSSLGGGVDEQFF	TGTTCCAGCAGTTTGGGGGGGGGAGTGGATGAGCAGTTCTTC
14	many	TRBJ2-1	TRBV20-1	.	CSARGRVSLDEQFF	TGCAGTGCTAGAGGGAGAGTATCCTTGGATGAGCAGTTCTTC
15	medium-sized	TRBJ2-1	TRBV19	TRBD1	CASTAGQETRYEQFF	TGTGCCAGTACCGCGGGACAGGAAACGCGGTATGAGCAGTTCTTC
14	.	TRBJ1-1	TRBV13	.	CASSHVGGYTEAFF	TGTGCCAGCAGCCACGTGGGGGGATACACTGAAGCTTTCTTT
13	many	TRBJ1-1	TRBV7-9	.	CASVPGTNTEAFF	TGTGCCAGCGTCCCGGGGACGAACACTGAAGCTTTCTTT
15	medium-sized	TRBJ1-2	TRBV19	.	CASSISGRASYGYTF	TGTGCCAGTAGTATTAGTGGCAGGGCGAGCTATGGCTACACCTTC
13	many	TRBJ2-7	TRBV4-3	.	CASSQGVLYEQYF	TGCGCCAGCAGCCAGGGCGTCCTCTACGAGCAGTACTTC
13	many	TRBJ2-5	TRBV27	TRBD1	CATKQGNQETQYF	TGTGCCACCAAACAGGGGAACCAAGAGACCCAGTACTTC
18	.	TRBJ2-2	TRBV19	TRBD2	CASSIDRGLSGGAGELFF	TGTGCCAGTAGTATAGATCGAGGTCTATCGGGAGGGGCCGGGGAGCTGTTTTTT
15	.	TRBJ2-3	TRBV9	TRBD2	CASSVGLAGTDTQYF	TGTGCCAGCAGCGTAGGACTAGCTGGAACAGATACGCAGTATTTT
13	.	TRBJ2-5	TRBV7-6	.	CAHPWALGGTQYF	TGTGCCCACCCGTGGGCCTTAGGTGGGACCCAGTACTTC
17	many	TRBJ1-1	TRBV5-1	TRBD1	CASSPGGGQGFGTEAFF	TGCGCCAGCAGCCCCGGGGGGGGACAGGGCTTTGGCACTGAAGCTTTCTTT
22	.	TRBJ1-5	TRBV28	.	CASSLGTSGYHTGVEGNQPQHF	TGTGCCAGCAGTTTAGGGACTAGCGGTTACCACACCGGGGTTGAAGGCAATCAGCCCCAGCATTTT
14	.	TRBJ1-3	TRBV7-9	.	CASSLGAEGNTIYF	TGTGCCAGCAGCTTGGGGGCCGAGGGAAACACCATATATTTT
17	.	TRBJ2-1	TRBV27	TRBD2	CASRPSTSVSLGNEQSF	TGTGCCAGCAGACCCTCGACTAGCGTGAGCCTGGGGAATGAGCAGTCCTTC
12	medium-sized	TRBJ2-7	TRBV6-5	.	CASSYPLGQQYF	TGTGCCAGCAGTTACCCACTTGGACAGCAGTACTTC
14	.	TRBJ1-1	TRBV9	.	CASKLDSTNTEAFF	TGTGCCAGCAAATTGGACTCAACCAACACTGAAGCTTTCTTT
15	.	TRBJ2-1	TRBV29-1	.	CSAPLRSIEYNEQFF	TGCAGCGCTCCCCTGCGGTCTATCGAGTACAATGAGCAGTTCTTC
14	many	TRBJ1-1	TRBV11-3	TRBD1	CASSEDRARTEAFF	TGTGCCAGCAGCGAGGACAGGGCTCGCACTGAAGCTTTCTTT
18	many	TRBJ2-7	TRBV19	TRBD1	CASSPGTGGLAGPYEQYF	TGTGCCAGTAGTCCAGGGACAGGGGGGTTAGCGGGACCCTACGAGCAGTACTTC
15	medium-sized	TRBJ1-5	TRBV20-1	.	CSARGIGRDNQPQHF	TGCAGTGCTAGAGGTATTGGCAGGGATAATCAGCCCCAGCATTTT
14	.	TRBJ2-7	TRBV28	TRBD2	CASRVSGSSGEQYF	TGTGCCAGCAGGGTTAGCGGGAGTAGTGGCGAGCAGTACTTC
14	.	TRBJ2-1	TRBV7-2	.	CANAVGTKYNEQFF	TGTGCTAACGCGGTCGGGACCAAATACAATGAGCAGTTCTTC
12	.	TRBJ1-2	TRBV28	.	CASSLIGHGYTF	TGTGCCAGCAGTTTAATAGGACATGGCTACACCTTC
19	medium-sized	TRBJ2-7	TRBV6-2/TRBV6-3	TRBD2	CASTSPGLAGEWPLYEQYF	TGTGCCAGCACCTCCCCAGGGCTAGCGGGAGAGTGGCCCCTCTACGAGCAGTACTTC
15	.	TRBJ2-7	TRBV6-5	TRBD1	CASSYGDSGSYEHYF	TGTGCCAGCAGTTATGGGGACAGTGGTTCCTACGAGCACTACTTC
13	many	TRBJ2-4	TRBV6-2/TRBV6-3	TRBD1	CASREHLWTGQYF	TGTGCCAGCAGGGAACATCTCTGGACAGGCCAGTACTTC
12	medium-sized	TRBJ2-7	TRBV27	.	CASSHSRSEQYF	TGTGCCAGCAGCCACTCGAGGTCCGAGCAGTACTTC
15	.	TRBJ2-1	TRBV10-2	TRBD2	CASSPGGVGNNEQFF	TGCGCCAGCAGCCCGGGGGGGGTCGGGAACAATGAGCAGTTCTTC
16	medium-sized	TRBJ1-5	TRBV2	.	CASSSRQVGLNQPQHF	TGTGCCAGCAGCAGTCGACAGGTAGGGCTCAATCAGCCCCAGCATTTT
13	once	TRBJ2-7	TRBV6-1	.	CTSSEVRQLEHYF	TGTACCAGCAGTGAAGTGCGGCAGCTCGAGCATTACTTC
15	many	TRBJ2-3	TRBV24-1	TRBD1	CATSVRTGGIDTQYF	TGTGCCACCAGCGTGCGGACAGGGGGCATAGATACGCAGTATTTT
13	many	TRBJ2-7	TRBV28	.	CASMVGIGYEQYF	TGTGCCAGCATGGTCGGGATTGGGTACGAGCAGTACTTC
16	.	TRBJ2-2	TRBV7-2	TRBD2	CASSFWAGGLDGELFF	TGTGCCAGCAGCTTTTGGGCGGGAGGGTTGGACGGGGAGCTGTTTTTT
14	once	TRBJ2-5	TRBV20-1	.	CSASPGARGETQYF	TGCAGTGCTTCGCCGGGGGCGCGTGGAGAGACCCAGTACTTC
15	many	TRBJ1-5	TRBV4-1	.	CASSQESGFDQPQHF	TGCGCCAGCAGCCAAGAATCCGGGTTTGACCAGCCCCAGCATTTT
15	.	TRBJ1-5	TRBV6-1	.	CASSLWGQGNQPQHF	TGTGCCAGCAGCCTGTGGGGGCAAGGGAATCAGCCCCAGCATTTT
13	many	TRBJ1-5	TRBV19	.	CASSRTMDQPQHF	TGTGCCAGTAGTCGCACGATGGATCAGCCCCAGCATTTT
15	medium-sized	TRBJ2-3	TRBV24-1	.	CATSDSQRATDTQYF	TGTGCCACCAGTGACTCCCAGCGGGCTACAGATACGCAGTATTTT